These 13 T cell receptor beta chains were sequenced from one sample in a study of PD-1 blockade in classical Hodgkin lymphoma. Every patient experienced relapse after autologous stem cell transplantation, and brentuximab vedotin exposure varied. Here immunoSEQ multiplex PCR was the method, and the copy in TCRdb shows in-frame clones only, minus some. The sample consists of fewer than 30,000 clones, just under 80% of them appearing once. The sequencing here drew on peripheral blood mononuclear cells (PBMCs), taken before the second cycle of nivolumab. The receptors here all came from a human donor with classical Hodgkin lymphoma.

This sequence joins TRBV5-1 and TRBJ1-2; possible D gene TRBD1, 5 bases. Deletions cut 1 base from V and 9 bases from J, with 25 bases between. This CDR3 spans 17 amino acids. Germline V gene lookup returns CDR1 SGHRS and CDR2 YFSETQ. CDR3 residues: CASSLSPRIGKEGSYTF. The CDR3 nucleotides are TGCGCCAGCAGCTTGTCCCCCAGAATAGGGAAGGAGGGGAGCTACACCTTC. Variable domain in full (rest from reference TRBV5-1 and TRBJ1-2): KAGVTQTPRYLIKTRGQQVTLSCSPISGHRSVSWYQQTPGQGLQFLFEYFSETQRNKGNFPGRFSGRQFSNSRSEMNVSTLELGDSALYLCASSLSPRIGKEGSYTFGSGTRLTVV.

The count of this clone is one. The chain has TRBV28 and TRBJ1-1; tentatively, D is TRBD1 (5 bases). Between the trimmed V and J ends, which lost 6 bases and 4 bases, there was a span of 9 bases. The CDR3 totals 12 residues. The V gene's germline CDR1 is MDHEN and CDR2 SYDVKM. The CDR3: CASRYGATEAFF. CDR3 nucleotides: TGTGCCAGCAGGTATGGGGCCACTGAAGCTTTCTTT.

The rearrangement uses TRBV28 and TRBJ2-3, with 8 bases identical to TRBD2. Looked up from germline, CDR1 is MDHEN and CDR2 is SYDVKM. The CDR3 runs to 15 residues. With 7 bases clipped from V and 0 bases from J, the junction kept 6 bases outside the gene matches. The CDR3 DNA follows: TGTGCCAGCACCCAGGGACTAGTGAGCACAGATACGCAGTATTTT. Translated, it gives CASTQGLVSTDTQYF.

This sequence joins TRBV19 and TRBJ1-3; maybe TRBD1 (6 bases). This CDR3 contains 16 residues. V was cut by 5 bases and J by 0 bases, with 14 bases left in between. CDR1 is LNHDA and CDR2 is SQIVND in the germline V gene (reference sequence). CDR3 amino acids: CASSQGQHYSGNTIYF. The CDR3 DNA reads TGTGCCAGTAGTCAAGGACAGCACTACTCTGGAAACACCATATATTTT.

The rearrangement joins TRBV6-1 to TRBJ2-3; no clear D gene. V gave up 0 bases and J gave up 11 bases, with 12 bases separating them. The CDR3 extends over 13 amino acids. Looked up from germline, CDR1 is MNHNS and CDR2 is SASEGT. In DNA form, the CDR3 reads TGTGCCAGCAGTGAAGCAGGATTTGAGTTGCAGTATTTT. Translation gives CASSEAGFELQYF.

The J gene is TRBJ2-3, the V gene TRBV29-1, with 7 bases identical to TRBD1. V gave up 7 bases and J gave up 2 bases; unmatched junction bases: 9. In germline, CDR1 is SQVTM, CDR2 ANQGSEA. The CDR3 spans 14 residues. This CDR3 reads CSAPDGTATDTQYF. In nucleotides, the CDR3 is TGCAGCGCCCCTGATGGGACAGCCACAGATACGCAGTATTTT.

The chain has TRBV21-1 and TRBJ2-3; whether TRBD1, the table's D call, matches the DNA was not checked. TRBV21-1 is a pseudogene locus. The CDR3 extends over 15 amino acids. CDR3 loop: CASSQGSQSTDTQYF. CDR3 nucleotide sequence: TGCGCCAGCAGCCAAGGGTCTCAGAGCACAGATACGCAGTATTTT.

This clone was counted a single time. The V call is TRBV5-6, the J call TRBJ1-5; D is unclear. Trimming removed 0 bases at V and 2 bases at J, with 9 bases between. The CDR3 is 15 amino acids. Looked up from germline, CDR1 is SGHDT and CDR2 is YYEEEE. CDR3 in DNA: TGTGCCAGCAGCTTGGCTGGGCGGCGCAATCAGCCCCAGCATTTT. This gives the protein CASSLAGRRNQPQHF.

CDR3 in DNA: TGTGCCAGCAGCTTACAGAGGTTGGCTGGCTACACCTTC. It codes for CASSLQRLAGYTF. The rearrangement joins TRBV7-9 to TRBJ1-2; no firm D call. Germline values: CDR1 SEHNR, CDR2 FQNEAQ (reference sequence). CDR3 length: 13 residues. Trimming took 2 bases from V and 7 from J, leaving 11 bases between them. Combining the CDR3 with reference TRBV7-9 and TRBJ1-2 gives the whole variable domain DTGVSQNPRHKITKRGQNVTFRCDPISEHNRLYWYRQTLGQGPEFLTYFQNEAQLEKSRLLSDRFSAERPKGSFSTLEIQRTEQGDSAMYLCASSLQRLAGYTFGSGTRLTVV.

CDR3 protein: CASRWGGAGTEAFF. The CDR3 region has the DNA TGTGCCAGCAGGTGGGGGGGCGCGGGCACTGAAGCTTTCTTT. The chain carries TRBV28 and TRBJ1-1; D may be TRBD1 (6 bases). The germline V and J ends were trimmed by 6 bases and 4 bases, with 15 bases remaining between them. Germline V gene data show CDR1 as MDHEN and CDR2 as SYDVKM. The CDR3 has 14 amino acids.

The V and J genes are TRBV11-2 and TRBJ2-7, with TRBD2 matching over 10 bases. The CDR3 is made up of 17 amino acids. With V trimmed by 1 base and J by 1 base, 7 bases remained unmatched. Per germline, CDR1 SGHAT and CDR2 FQNNGV. In DNA, the CDR3 is TGTGCCAGCAGCTTAGCTAGCGGGGGCCTCGGTTCCTACGAGCAGTACTTC. It is translated as CASSLASGGLGSYEQYF. Complete variable domain (other parts from reference TRBV11-2 and TRBJ2-7): EAGVAQSPRYKIIEKRQSVAFWCNPISGHATLYWYQQILGQGPKLLIQFQNNGVVDDSQLPKDRFSAERLKGVDSTLKIQPAKLEDSAVYLCASSLASGGLGSYEQYFGPGTRLTVT.

The chain recombines TRBV6-1 with TRBJ1-1; a weak D match, TRBD1 (5 bases). The CDR3 loop spans 15 amino acids. The V and J ends lost 3 bases and 2 bases respectively, with 13 bases between them. Per the germline V gene, CDR1 is MNHNS and CDR2 is SASEGT. CDR3 nucleotides: TGTGCCAGCAGTGATTGGGCAGGGTCTAACACTGAAGCTTTCTTT. It is translated as CASSDWAGSNTEAFF.

The CDR3 is CASSLVNEQYF. CDR3 coding DNA: TGTGCCAGCAGCTTAGTGAACGAGCAGTACTTC. The chain recombines TRBV7-9 with TRBJ2-7, with D hard to call. Between the trimmed V and J ends, which lost 1 base and 5 bases, there was a span of 3 bases. Per germline, CDR1 SEHNR and CDR2 FQNEAQ (reference sequence). The CDR3 consists of 11 residues. Using reference TRBV7-9 and TRBJ2-7 for the parts outside the CDR3, the full variable domain is DTGVSQNPRHKITKRGQNVTFRCDPISEHNRLYWYRQTLGQGPEFLTYFQNEAQLEKSRLLSDRFSAERPKGSFSTLEIQRTEQGDSAMYLCASSLVNEQYFGPGTRLTVT.